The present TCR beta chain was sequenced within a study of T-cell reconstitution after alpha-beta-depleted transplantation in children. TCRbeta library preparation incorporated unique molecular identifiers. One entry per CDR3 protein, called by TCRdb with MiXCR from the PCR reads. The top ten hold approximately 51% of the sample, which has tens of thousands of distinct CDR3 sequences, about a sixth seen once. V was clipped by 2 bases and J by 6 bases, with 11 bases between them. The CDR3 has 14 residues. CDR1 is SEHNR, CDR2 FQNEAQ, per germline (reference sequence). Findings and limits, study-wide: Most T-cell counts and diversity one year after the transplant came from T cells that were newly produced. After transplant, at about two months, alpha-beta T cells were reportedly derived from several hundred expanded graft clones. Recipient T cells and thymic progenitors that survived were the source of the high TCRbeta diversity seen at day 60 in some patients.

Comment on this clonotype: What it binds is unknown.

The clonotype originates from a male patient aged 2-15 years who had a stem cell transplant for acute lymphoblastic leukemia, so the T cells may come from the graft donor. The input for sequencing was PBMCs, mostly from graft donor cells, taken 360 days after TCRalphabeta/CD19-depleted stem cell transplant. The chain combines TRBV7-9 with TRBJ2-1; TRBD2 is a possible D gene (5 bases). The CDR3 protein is CASSLRTGSNEQFF. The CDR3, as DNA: TGTGCCAGCAGCTTAAGAACGGGGTCCAATGAGCAGTTCTTC. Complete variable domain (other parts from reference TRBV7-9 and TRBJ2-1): DTGVSQNPRHKITKRGQNVTFRCDPISEHNRLYWYRQTLGQGPEFLTYFQNEAQLEKSRLLSDRFSAERPKGSFSTLEIQRTEQGDSAMYLCASSLRTGSNEQFFGPGTRLTVL.